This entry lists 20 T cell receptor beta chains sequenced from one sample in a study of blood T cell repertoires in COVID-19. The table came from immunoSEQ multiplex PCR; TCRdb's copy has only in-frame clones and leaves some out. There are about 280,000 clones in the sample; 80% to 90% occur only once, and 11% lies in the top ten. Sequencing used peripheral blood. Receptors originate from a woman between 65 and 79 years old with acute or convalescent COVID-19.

The DNA of the CDR3 is TGTGCCAGCAGCACGGGACAGGGAGAAGAGACCCAGTACTTC. Encoded protein: CASSTGQGEETQYF. The chain is built from TRBV6-5 and TRBJ2-5; TRBD1 aligns across 9 bases. Germline loops: CDR1 MNHEY, CDR2 SVGAGI. The CDR3 covers 14 residues. Trimming removed 6 bases from V and 3 bases from J; junction bases left unmatched: 5.

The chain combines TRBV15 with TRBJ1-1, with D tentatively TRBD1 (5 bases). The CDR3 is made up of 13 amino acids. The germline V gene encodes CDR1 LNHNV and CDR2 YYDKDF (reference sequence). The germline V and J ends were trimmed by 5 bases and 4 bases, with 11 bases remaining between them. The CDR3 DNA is TGTGCCACCAGCCGCAGAAGGGGCACTGAAGCTTTCTTT. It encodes CATSRRRGTEAFF. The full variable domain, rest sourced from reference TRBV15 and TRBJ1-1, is DAMVIQNPRYQVTQFGKPVTLSCSQTLNHNVMYWYQQKSSQAPKLLFHYYDKDFNNEADTPDNFQSRRPNTSFCFLDIRSPGLGDTAMYLCATSRRRGTEAFFGQGTRLTVV.

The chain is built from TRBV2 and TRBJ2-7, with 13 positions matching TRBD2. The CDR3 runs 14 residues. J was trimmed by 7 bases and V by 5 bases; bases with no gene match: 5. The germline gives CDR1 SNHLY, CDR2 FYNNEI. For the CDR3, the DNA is TGTGCCAGCAGTCGACTGACTAGCGGGGGGGAGCAGTACTTC. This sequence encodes CASSRLTSGGEQYF.

The CDR3 spells CASSEDEGNEKLFF. The CDR3 DNA reads as TGTGCCAGCAGTGAAGATGAGGGTAATGAAAAACTGTTTTTT. The V gene is TRBV2, the J gene TRBJ1-4, with D uncertain. The CDR3 runs 14 residues. V was trimmed by 1 base and J by 4 bases, leaving 7 bases between them. Germline CDR1 and CDR2: SNHLY and FYNNEI.

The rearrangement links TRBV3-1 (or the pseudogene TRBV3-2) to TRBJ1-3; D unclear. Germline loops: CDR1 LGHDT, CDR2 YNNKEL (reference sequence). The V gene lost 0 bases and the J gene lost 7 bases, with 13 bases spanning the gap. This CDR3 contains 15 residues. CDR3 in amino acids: CASSQEQRVGNTIYF. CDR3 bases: TGTGCCAGCAGCCAAGAACAGCGGGTCGGGAACACCATATATTTT.

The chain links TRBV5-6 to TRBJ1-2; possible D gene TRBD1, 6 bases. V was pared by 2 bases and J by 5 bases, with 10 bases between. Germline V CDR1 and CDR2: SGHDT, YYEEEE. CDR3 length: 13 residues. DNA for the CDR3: TGTGCCAGCAGCTTAACAGGGCTATATGGCTACACCTTC. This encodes CASSLTGLYGYTF.

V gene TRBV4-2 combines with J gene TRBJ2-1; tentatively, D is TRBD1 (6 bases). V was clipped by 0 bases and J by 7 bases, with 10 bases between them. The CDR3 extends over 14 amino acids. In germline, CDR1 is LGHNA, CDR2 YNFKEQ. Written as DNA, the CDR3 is TGTGCCAGCAGCCAAGAAGGGGGTAGGAATGAGCAGTTCTTC. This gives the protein CASSQEGGRNEQFF.

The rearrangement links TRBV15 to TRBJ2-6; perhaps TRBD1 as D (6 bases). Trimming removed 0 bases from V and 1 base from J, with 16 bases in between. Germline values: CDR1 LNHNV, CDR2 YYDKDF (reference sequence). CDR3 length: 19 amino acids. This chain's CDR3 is CATSRDRNRAYSGANVLTF. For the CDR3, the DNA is TGTGCCACCAGCAGAGATCGAAACAGGGCATATTCTGGGGCCAACGTCCTGACTTTC.

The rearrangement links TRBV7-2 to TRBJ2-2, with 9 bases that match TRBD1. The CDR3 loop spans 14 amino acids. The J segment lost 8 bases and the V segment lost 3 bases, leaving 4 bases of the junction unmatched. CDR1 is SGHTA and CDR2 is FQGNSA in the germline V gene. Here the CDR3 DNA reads TGTGCCAGCAGCTTGGGACAGGGCAAAGGGGAGCTGTTTTTT. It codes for CASSLGQGKGELFF.

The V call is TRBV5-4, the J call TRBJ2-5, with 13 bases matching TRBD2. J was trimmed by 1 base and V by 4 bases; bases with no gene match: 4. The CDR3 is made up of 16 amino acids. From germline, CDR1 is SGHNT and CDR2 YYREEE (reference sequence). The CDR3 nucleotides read TGTGCCAGCAGCCTGGGACTAGCGGGGTCCCAAGAGACCCAGTACTTC. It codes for CASSLGLAGSQETQYF. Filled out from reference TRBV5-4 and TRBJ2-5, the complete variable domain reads ETGVTQSPTHLIKTRGQQVTLRCSSQSGHNTVSWYQQALGQGPQFIFQYYREEENGRGNFPPRFSGLQFPNYSSELNVNALELDDSALYLCASSLGLAGSQETQYFGPGTRLLVL.

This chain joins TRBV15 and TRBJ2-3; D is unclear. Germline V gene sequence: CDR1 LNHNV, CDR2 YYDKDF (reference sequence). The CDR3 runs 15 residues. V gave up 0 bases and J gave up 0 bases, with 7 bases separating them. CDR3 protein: CATSRDRLSTDTQYF. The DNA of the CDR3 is TGTGCCACCAGCAGAGATAGACTTAGCACAGATACGCAGTATTTT.

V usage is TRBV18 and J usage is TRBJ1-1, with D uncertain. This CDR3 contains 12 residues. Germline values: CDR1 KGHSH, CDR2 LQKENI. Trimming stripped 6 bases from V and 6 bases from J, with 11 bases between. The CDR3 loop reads CASSPGIPEAFF. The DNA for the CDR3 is TGTGCCAGCTCCCCGGGGATACCTGAAGCTTTCTTT.

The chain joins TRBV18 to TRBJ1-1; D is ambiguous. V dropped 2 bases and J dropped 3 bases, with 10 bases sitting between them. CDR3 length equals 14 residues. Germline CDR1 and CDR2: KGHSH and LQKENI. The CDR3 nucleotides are TGTGCCAGCTCACCAACCCGGAGGGACACTGAAGCTTTCTTT. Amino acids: CASSPTRRDTEAFF.

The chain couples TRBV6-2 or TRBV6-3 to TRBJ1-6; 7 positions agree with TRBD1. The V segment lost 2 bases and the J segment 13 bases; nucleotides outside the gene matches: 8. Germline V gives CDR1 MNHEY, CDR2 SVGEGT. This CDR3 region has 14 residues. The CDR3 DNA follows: TGTGCCAGCAGTTACAGACAGGGAGGTGTGCCCCTCCACTTT. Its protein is CASSYRQGGVPLHF.

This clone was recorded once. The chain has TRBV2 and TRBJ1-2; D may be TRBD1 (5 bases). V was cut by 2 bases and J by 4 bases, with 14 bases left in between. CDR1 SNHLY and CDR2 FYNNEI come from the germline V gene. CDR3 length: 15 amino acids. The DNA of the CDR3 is TGTGCCAGCAGTGAAAATAGGGCAGGGCGCTATGGCTACACCTTC. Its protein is CASSENRAGRYGYTF.

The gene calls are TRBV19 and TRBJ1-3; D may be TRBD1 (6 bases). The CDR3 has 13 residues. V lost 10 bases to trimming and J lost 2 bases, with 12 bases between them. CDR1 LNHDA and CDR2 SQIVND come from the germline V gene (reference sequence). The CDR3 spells CATRQAPGNTIYF. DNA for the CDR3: TGTGCCACCCGACAGGCGCCTGGAAACACCATATATTTT.

The CDR3 reads CASSLARAPTEAFF. The CDR3 bases are TGTGCCAGCAGCCTGGCCAGGGCGCCCACTGAAGCTTTCTTT. The chain couples TRBV5-5 to TRBJ1-1; possible D gene TRBD1, 5 bases. Germline CDR1 is SGHKS and CDR2 is YYEKEE (reference sequence). The CDR3 is 14 residues long. The ends were cut back, 4 bases at V and 4 bases at J, with 14 bases in the middle.

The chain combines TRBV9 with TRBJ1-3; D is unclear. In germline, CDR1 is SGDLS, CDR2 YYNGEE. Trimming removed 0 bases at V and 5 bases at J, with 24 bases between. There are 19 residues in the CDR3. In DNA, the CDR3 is TGTGCCAGCAGCGTAGATTTTTCGGGATCCATAGGTGGGAGAAACACCATATATTTT. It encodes CASSVDFSGSIGGRNTIYF.

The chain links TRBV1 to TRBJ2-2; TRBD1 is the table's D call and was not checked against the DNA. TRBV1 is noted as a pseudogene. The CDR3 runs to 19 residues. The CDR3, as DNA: TGCACCAGCAGCCACAGGGACAGGGGGCTATCATCGTGGACCGGGGAGCTGTTTTTT. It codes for CTSSHRDRGLSSWTGELFF.

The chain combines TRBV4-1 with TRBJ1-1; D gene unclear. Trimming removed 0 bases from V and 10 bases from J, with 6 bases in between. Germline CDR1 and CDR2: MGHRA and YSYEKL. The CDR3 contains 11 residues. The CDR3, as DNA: TGCGCCAGCAGCCAAGATCAGGTAGCTTTCTTT. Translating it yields CASSQDQVAFF.